The source of this TCR beta chain is a study of blood T cell repertoires in COVID-19. The table came from immunoSEQ multiplex PCR; TCRdb's copy has only in-frame clones and leaves some out. Of 260,000 or so clones in the sample, roughly 88% were seen once. Per the germline V gene, CDR1 is MGHRA and CDR2 is YSYEKL. V shed 0 bases and J 4 bases; nucleotides not matched to a gene: 4. CDR3 length: 15 residues. The sample consisted of peripheral blood. The clonotype originates from a man aged 18 to 30 with active or convalescent COVID-19. This chain connects TRBV4-1 to TRBJ1-2, with 8 bases that match TRBD1. The CDR3 loop reads CASSQDPGGGYGYTF. DNA of the CDR3: TGCGCCAGCAGCCAAGATCCAGGGGGCGGCTATGGCTACACCTTC.